Listed below are T cell receptor beta chains from one sample, sequenced in a study of T cell clonotyping in hematopoietic cell transplantation. Here immunoSEQ multiplex PCR was the method, and the copy in TCRdb shows in-frame clones only, minus some. The table records approximately 44,000 clones, 94% of them present only once. Sequenced sample: peripheral blood mononuclear cells. The receptors were gathered from a woman aged 45-60 years in good health. Some clones in this sample may be carry-over from other donors' samples. CDR3s include the opening cysteine and the closing phenylalanine or tryptophan. D genes are given only for firm matches. A row's size may be missing; if present it is once, few, many or a size class.

size	V	D	J	DNA	CDR3
NA	TRBV5-6	NA	TRBJ1-6	TGTGCCAGCAGCTTGACCCGGCGCAATTCACCCCTCCACTTT	CASSLTRRNSPLHF
NA	TRBV11-2	NA	TRBJ2-5	TGTGCCAGCAGCTTGCTTCGGGCCCACCAAGAGACCCAGTACTTC	CASSLLRAHQETQYF
NA	TRBV4-2	TRBD1	TRBJ1-1	TGTGCCAGCAGCCGTCGACCGGGACAGGGGGCTGGCACTGAAGCTTTCTTT	CASSRRPGQGAGTEAFF
NA	TRBV6-5	NA	TRBJ1-1	TGTGCCAGCAGTAGGGGGGCTGAAGCTTTCTTT	CASSRGAEAFF
NA	TRBV4-3	NA	TRBJ2-2	TGCGCCAGCAGCCAACCCAGGATTAGGGACACCGGGGAGCTGTTTTTT	CASSQPRIRDTGELFF
NA	TRBV11-3	TRBD2	TRBJ2-3	TGTGCCAGCAGCTTACTGGGCGGGGGTGGTTCTTCTACGCAGTATTTT	CASSLLGGGGSSTQYF
NA	TRBV14	NA	TRBJ1-2	TGTGCCAGCAGCCCCGGCCTGAACTATGGCTACACCTTC	CASSPGLNYGYTF
NA	TRBV28	NA	TRBJ1-1	TGTGCCAGCAGTGGGGGGACTGAAGCTTTCTTT	CASSGGTEAFF
NA	TRBV5-1	TRBD2	TRBJ2-3	TGCGCCAGCAGCTTGCTAGCGGGGGGCACAGATACGCAGTATTTT	CASSLLAGGTDTQYF
NA	TRBV6-6	TRBD1	TRBJ2-7	TGTGCCAGCAGACCATCGGGACAGGTCAATTACGAGCAGTACTTC	CASRPSGQVNYEQYF
NA	TRBV11-1	TRBD1	TRBJ2-7	TGTGCCAGCAGCTTAAGTTTAGCAGGGGGCCTATCCTACGAGCAGTACTTC	CASSLSLAGGLSYEQYF
NA	TRBV10-3	NA	TRBJ1-1	TGTGCCATCAGTGAGTCTCAATCATCCCAGAACACTGAAGCTTTCTTT	CAISESQSSQNTEAFF
NA	TRBV7-2	NA	TRBJ1-2	TGTGCCAGCAGCCCACGGTCAGGGGAGGCCTATGGCTACACCTTC	CASSPRSGEAYGYTF
NA	TRBV4-2	NA	TRBJ1-2	TGTGCCAGCAGCCAAGATTACGGGGGAGTGGGCTATGGCTACACCTTC	CASSQDYGGVGYGYTF
NA	TRBV5-8	NA	TRBJ1-5	TGTGCCAGCAGCCTACCTGGGACTTCCAGACAGCCCCAGCATTTT	CASSLPGTSRQPQHF
NA	TRBV29-1	NA	TRBJ2-3	TGCAGCGCCCTCCCGGAGGCCCTAAGAGCAGATACGCAGTATTTT	CSALPEALRADTQYF
few	TRBV19	TRBD1	TRBJ1-4	TGTGCCAGTAGTCCCGAACAGGGGATGAATGAAAAACTGTTTTTT	CASSPEQGMNEKLFF
NA	TRBV12-1	NA	TRBJ2-2	TGTGCCAGCAGCTGGTACACCGGGGAGCTGTTTTTT	CASSWYTGELFF
NA	TRBV5-1	NA	TRBJ1-2	TGCGCCAGCAGCCCGGGGAATTATGGCTACACCTTC	CASSPGNYGYTF
NA	TRBV4-3	TRBD1	TRBJ1-4	TGCGCCAGCAGCCAAGATCGGGGACAGAATAATGAAAAACTGTTTTTT	CASSQDRGQNNEKLFF
few	TRBV2	TRBD1	TRBJ1-2	TGTGCCAGCAGGCCCGGGACAGGGGTGAGCTATGGCTACACCTTC	CASRPGTGVSYGYTF
once	TRBV7-9	TRBD2	TRBJ2-7	TGTGCCAGCAGCTTAAGGTCGACGGGAGGGGATTACGAGCAGTACTTC	CASSLRSTGGDYEQYF
NA	TRBV6-6	NA	TRBJ1-2	TGTGCCAGCAGCTCCCCCGCGGTCCGGGGGTATGGCTACACCTTC	CASSSPAVRGYGYTF
NA	TRBV6-1	NA	TRBJ2-5	TGTGCCAGCAGTGGCCGATTCCAAGAGACCCAGTACTTC	CASSGRFQETQYF
NA	TRBV29-1	TRBD1	TRBJ2-3	TGCAGCGTCCGGACAGGGTTGACAGATACGCAGTATTTT	CSVRTGLTDTQYF
NA	TRBV7-9	NA	TRBJ1-3	TGTGCCAGCAGCTTAGCTCTGGAAGGAAACACCATATATTTT	CASSLALEGNTIYF
NA	TRBV27	NA	TRBJ1-5	TGTGCCAGCAGTTTAAGGACAGGCAATCAGCCCCAGCATTTT	CASSLRTGNQPQHF
NA	TRBV5-1	NA	TRBJ1-1	TGCGCCAGCACGGGGGCAGGGGCAAACACTGAAGCTTTCTTT	CASTGAGANTEAFF
once	TRBV19	TRBD1	TRBJ1-5	TGTGCCAGTACCCCTGACAGGGTAGATCAGCCCCAGCATTTT	CASTPDRVDQPQHF
NA	TRBV29-1	NA	TRBJ1-2	TGCAGCGTTGAATCCGGGTTTGACACCTTC	CSVESGFDTF
NA	TRBV11-1	TRBD2	TRBJ2-7	TGTGCCAGCAGCACGGGACTAGCCCTATACGAGCAGTACTTC	CASSTGLALYEQYF
NA	TRBV30	NA	TRBJ2-7	TGTGCCTGGAGTCTCCGGGACGGTTCCTACGAGCAGTACTTC	CAWSLRDGSYEQYF
NA	TRBV4-3	TRBD1	TRBJ1-2	TGCGCCAGCAGCCAAGACCACACGGCGGACAGGGGCTATGGCTACACCTTC	CASSQDHTADRGYGYTF
NA	TRBV29-1	NA	TRBJ2-3	TGCAGCGTACCGTGGGGGGGGGCTTTACCAGATACGCAGTATTTT	CSVPWGGALPDTQYF
NA	TRBV19	NA	TRBJ1-2	TGTGCCGGATGGGCGGGCCGGGGCTACACCTTC	CAGWAGRGYTF
NA	TRBV19	NA	TRBJ1-1	TGTGCCAGTAGGAGAGGACAGCATGCTGAAGCTTTCTTT	CASRRGQHAEAFF
NA	TRBV9	NA	TRBJ1-4	TGTGCCAGCAGCCTCGGGGGGGATGCTTACGAAAAACTGTTTTTT	CASSLGGDAYEKLFF
NA	TRBV6-5	TRBD1	TRBJ1-6	TGTGCCAGCAGAAGTACAGGGGGGAATTCACCCCTCCACTTT	CASRSTGGNSPLHF
NA	TRBV25-1	NA	TRBJ2-3	TGTGCCAGCAGTCCAGTCTCCTTCACAGATACGCAGTATTTT	CASSPVSFTDTQYF
NA	TRBV9	NA	TRBJ2-3	TGTGCCAGCAGCGTAGACCCTAGCACAGATACGCAGTATTTT	CASSVDPSTDTQYF
NA	TRBV4-3	TRBD1	TRBJ1-1	TGCGCCAGCAGCCAAGAGGCCGGGACAGGGTTCGCTGAAGCTTTCTTT	CASSQEAGTGFAEAFF
NA	TRBV5-1	TRBD2	TRBJ2-2	TGCGCCAGCAGCCCGGGGGGGTACACCGGGGAGCTGTTTTTT	CASSPGGYTGELFF
NA	TRBV27	NA	TRBJ2-3	TGTGCCAGCAGTCGATATCCGGGATTTGGGGATACGCAGTATTTT	CASSRYPGFGDTQYF
NA	TRBV7-3	NA	TRBJ1-6	TGTGCCAGCAGCTTAACGGGGGGTTCACCCCTCCACTTT	CASSLTGGSPLHF
NA	TRBV7-2	TRBD1	TRBJ1-6	TGTGCCAGCAGCCCCCCCCGGACAGGGGTTGCCTATAATTCACCCCTCCACTTT	CASSPPRTGVAYNSPLHF
NA	TRBV6-5	NA	TRBJ1-5	TGTGCCAGCCGAGGATCTTGGGCCAACAATCAGCCCCAGCATTTT	CASRGSWANNQPQHF
NA	TRBV25-1	NA	TRBJ1-3	TGTGCCAGCAGTGACCTGACAACCACTGGAGGAAACACCATATATTTT	CASSDLTTTGGNTIYF
NA	TRBV7-2	NA	TRBJ1-2	TGTGCCAGCAGCTTAGGTGGGGATAACTATGACTACACCTTC	CASSLGGDNYDYTF
once	TRBV25-1	NA	TRBJ2-7	TGTGCCAGCAGTGAATTTGGGATCTACGAGCAGTACTTC	CASSEFGIYEQYF
NA	TRBV5-6	NA	TRBJ2-1	TGTGCCAGCAGCCTACTAGAGGGCTCCTACAATGAGCAGTTCTTC	CASSLLEGSYNEQFF
NA	TRBV7-6	NA	TRBJ1-2	TGTGCCAGCAGCCCCGGCGAGTACTATGGCTACACCTTC	CASSPGEYYGYTF
NA	TRBV6-4	TRBD1	TRBJ1-1	TGTGCCGAATTCCGGGACAGGGCTTATAACACTGAAGCTTTCTTT	CAEFRDRAYNTEAFF
NA	TRBV14	NA	TRBJ2-7	TGTGCCAGCAGCCAAGGACAGAGATTCTACGAGCAGTACTTC	CASSQGQRFYEQYF
NA	TRBV5-6	NA	TRBJ2-7	TGTGCCAGCAGCTTGAATTCCTACGAGCAGTACTTC	CASSLNSYEQYF
NA	TRBV4-3	TRBD1	TRBJ1-1	TGCGCCAGCAGCCAAGCGAGACAGGGGGGGACTGAAGCTTTCTTT	CASSQARQGGTEAFF